The clone carrying this TCR beta chain was found many times. The CDR3 sequence is 16 residues long. CDR1 and CDR2 (germline): SNHLY, FYNNEI. Trimming cost V 4 bases and J 1 base, with 14 bases left between them. These data originate in a study of Graves' ophthalmopathy and Graves' hyperthyroidism. Amplification of TCR beta CDR3 regions used RNA transcripts. Following a first-round RT-PCR that used HTBI primers, a second-round multiplex PCR was carried out. MiXCR was run by TCRdb on the multiplex PCR reads, yielding one entry per CDR3 protein. Of over 500,000 distinct CDR3 sequences detected, approximately 21% appear once; the ten largest clones hold about 6.6%. Hyperthyroidism was considered stable when no ophthalmopathy appeared within 18 months of follow-up. Diagnostic conclusions were grounded in clinical symptoms, serum thyroxine, TRAb, thyroid ultrasound and orbital computed tomography.

The V gene is TRBV2, the J gene TRBJ1-5, with D uncertain. The sequencing sample was made of peripheral blood. The receptor was isolated from a woman aged 18-30 years with stable Graves' hyperthyroidism. Some clones in this sample may be carry-over from other donors' samples. The CDR3 loop is CASSVLMGGSNQPQHF. Written as DNA, the CDR3 is TGTGCCAGCAGTGTACTTATGGGCGGCAGCAATCAGCCCCAGCATTTT.